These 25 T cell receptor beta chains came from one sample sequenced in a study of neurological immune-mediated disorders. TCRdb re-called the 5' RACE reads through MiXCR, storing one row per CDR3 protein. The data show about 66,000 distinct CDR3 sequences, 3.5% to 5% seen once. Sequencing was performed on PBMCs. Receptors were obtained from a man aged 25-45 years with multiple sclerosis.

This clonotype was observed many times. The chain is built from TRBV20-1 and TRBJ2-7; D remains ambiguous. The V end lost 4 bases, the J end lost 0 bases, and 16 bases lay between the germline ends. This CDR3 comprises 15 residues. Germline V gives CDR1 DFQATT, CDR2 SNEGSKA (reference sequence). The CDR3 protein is CSATGDELNSYEQYF. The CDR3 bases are TGCAGTGCTACGGGCGACGAGTTGAACTCCTACGAGCAGTACTTC.

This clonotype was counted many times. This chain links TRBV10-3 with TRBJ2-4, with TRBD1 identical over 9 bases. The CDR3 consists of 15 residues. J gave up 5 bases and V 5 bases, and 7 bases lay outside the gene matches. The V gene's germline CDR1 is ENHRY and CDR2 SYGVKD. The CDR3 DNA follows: TGTGCCATCAGTTTAACAGGACAGGGGCAAAACATTCAGTACTTC. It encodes CAISLTGQGQNIQYF.

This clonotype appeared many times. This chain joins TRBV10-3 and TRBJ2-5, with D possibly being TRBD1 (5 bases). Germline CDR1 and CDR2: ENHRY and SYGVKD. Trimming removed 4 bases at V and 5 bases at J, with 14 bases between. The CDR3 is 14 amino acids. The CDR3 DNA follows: TGTGCCATCAGTGGATTTAGGGGTAGCGAGACCCAGTACTTC. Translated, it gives CAISGFRGSETQYF.

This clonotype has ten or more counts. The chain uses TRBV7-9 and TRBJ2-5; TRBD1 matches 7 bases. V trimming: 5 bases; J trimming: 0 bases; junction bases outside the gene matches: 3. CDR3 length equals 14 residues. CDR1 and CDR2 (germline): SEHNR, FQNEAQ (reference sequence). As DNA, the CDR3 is TGTGCCAGCAGCGTACAGGGGCACCAAGAGACCCAGTACTTC. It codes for CASSVQGHQETQYF.

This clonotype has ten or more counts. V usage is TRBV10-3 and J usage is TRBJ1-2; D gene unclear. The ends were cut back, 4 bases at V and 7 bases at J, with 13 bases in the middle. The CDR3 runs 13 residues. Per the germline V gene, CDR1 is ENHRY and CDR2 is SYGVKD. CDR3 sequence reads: CAISGTTESGYTF. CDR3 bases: TGTGCCATCAGTGGCACCACAGAGAGTGGCTACACCTTC.

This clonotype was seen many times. CDR3 sequence reads: CATSNGRDTRGYEQYF. The DNA of the CDR3 is TGTGCCACCAGCAACGGACGGGACACGCGGGGCTACGAGCAGTACTTC. The chain carries TRBV15 and TRBJ2-7; D is tentatively TRBD1 or TRBD2 (6 bases each). The CDR3 runs to 16 residues. Trimming cost V 4 bases and J 3 bases, with 19 bases left between them. Germline CDR1 and CDR2: LNHNV and YYDKDF (reference sequence).

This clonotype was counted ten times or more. As DNA, the CDR3 is TGTGCCAGCAGCTTAGGAGGCCAGTCTGGAAACACCATATATTTT. Amino acid sequence: CASSLGGQSGNTIYF. The gene calls are TRBV7-2 and TRBJ1-3; no clear D gene. Trimming pared 1 base from V and 1 base from J, leaving 8 bases between. Germline CDR1 reads SGHTA; CDR2 reads FQGNSA. The CDR3 runs 15 residues. Variable domain in full (rest from reference TRBV7-2 and TRBJ1-3): GAGVSQSPSNKVTEKGKDVELRCDPISGHTALYWYRQSLGQGLEFLIYFQGNSAPDKSGLPSDRFSAERTGGSVSTLTIQRTQQEDSAVYLCASSLGGQSGNTIYFGEGSWLTVV.

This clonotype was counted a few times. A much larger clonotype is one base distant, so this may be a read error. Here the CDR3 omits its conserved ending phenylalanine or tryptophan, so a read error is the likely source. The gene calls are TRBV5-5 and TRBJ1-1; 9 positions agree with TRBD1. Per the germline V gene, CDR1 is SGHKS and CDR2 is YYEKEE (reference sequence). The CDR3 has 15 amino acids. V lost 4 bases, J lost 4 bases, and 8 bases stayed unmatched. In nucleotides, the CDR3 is TGTGCCAGCAGCCCACCCGGGACAGGGAGCACTGAAGCTTTCTGT. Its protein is CASSPPGTGSTEAFC.

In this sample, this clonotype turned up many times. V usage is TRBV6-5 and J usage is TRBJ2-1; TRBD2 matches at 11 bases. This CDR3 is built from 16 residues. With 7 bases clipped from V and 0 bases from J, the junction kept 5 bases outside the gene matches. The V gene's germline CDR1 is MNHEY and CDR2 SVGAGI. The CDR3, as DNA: TGTGCCAGCACCCGACTAGCGGGGACCTCCTACAATGAGCAGTTCTTC. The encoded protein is CASTRLAGTSYNEQFF.

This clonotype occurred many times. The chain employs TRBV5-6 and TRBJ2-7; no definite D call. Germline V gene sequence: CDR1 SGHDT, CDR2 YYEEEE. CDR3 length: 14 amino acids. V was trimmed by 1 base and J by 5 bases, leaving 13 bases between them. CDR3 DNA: TGTGCCAGCAGCTTGCAAGGGCCTCTGAACGAGCAGTACTTC. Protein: CASSLQGPLNEQYF.

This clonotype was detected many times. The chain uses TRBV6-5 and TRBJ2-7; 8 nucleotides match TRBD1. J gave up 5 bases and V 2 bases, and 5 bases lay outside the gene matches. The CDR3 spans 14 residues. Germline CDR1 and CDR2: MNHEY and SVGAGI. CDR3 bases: TGTGCCAGCAGTTACCACAGGGGGGACCACGAGCAGTACTTC. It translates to CASSYHRGDHEQYF.

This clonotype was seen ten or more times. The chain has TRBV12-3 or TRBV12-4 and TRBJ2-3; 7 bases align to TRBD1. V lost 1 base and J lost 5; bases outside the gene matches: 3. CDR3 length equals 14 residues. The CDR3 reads CASSLGGGGDTQYF. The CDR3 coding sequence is TGTGCCAGCAGTTTAGGAGGGGGCGGAGATACGCAGTATTTT.

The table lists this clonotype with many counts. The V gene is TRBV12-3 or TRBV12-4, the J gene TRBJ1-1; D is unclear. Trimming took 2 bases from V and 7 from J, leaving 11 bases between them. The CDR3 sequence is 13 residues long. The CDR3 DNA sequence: TGTGCCAGCAGTTTACAGTCTCTGGTTGAAGCTTTCTTT. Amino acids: CASSLQSLVEAFF.

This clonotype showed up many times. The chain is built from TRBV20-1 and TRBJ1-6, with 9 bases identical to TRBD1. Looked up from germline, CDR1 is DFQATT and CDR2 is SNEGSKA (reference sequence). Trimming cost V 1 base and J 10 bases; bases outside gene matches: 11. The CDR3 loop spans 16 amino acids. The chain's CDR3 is CSARARLTGGVSPLHF. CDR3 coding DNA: TGCAGTGCTAGAGCCCGTCTGACAGGGGGTGTGTCACCCCTCCACTTT.

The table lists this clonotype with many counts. The DNA of the CDR3 is TGTGCCAGCAGTCCCTGGACAGGGTCCGATACGCAGTATTTT. It codes for CASSPWTGSDTQYF. The chain couples TRBV6-5 to TRBJ2-3; 8 nucleotides align to TRBD1. Germline loops: CDR1 MNHEY, CDR2 SVGAGI. The CDR3 has 14 residues. V was clipped by 5 bases and J by 6 bases; unmatched bases: 7.

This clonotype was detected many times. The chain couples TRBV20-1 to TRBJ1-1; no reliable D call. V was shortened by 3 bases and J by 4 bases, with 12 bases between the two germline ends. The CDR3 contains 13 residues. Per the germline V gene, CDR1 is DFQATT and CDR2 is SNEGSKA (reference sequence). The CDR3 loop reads CSARVGEITEAFF. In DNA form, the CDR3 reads TGCAGTGCTAGGGTTGGGGAGATCACTGAAGCTTTCTTT.

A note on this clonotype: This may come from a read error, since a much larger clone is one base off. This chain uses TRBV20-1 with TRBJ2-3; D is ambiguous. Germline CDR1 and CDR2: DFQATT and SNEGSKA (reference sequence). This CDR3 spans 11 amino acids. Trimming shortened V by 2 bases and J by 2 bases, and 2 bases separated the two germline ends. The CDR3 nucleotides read TGCAGTGCTAGAAACACAGATACGCAGTATTTT. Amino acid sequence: CSARNTDTQYF.

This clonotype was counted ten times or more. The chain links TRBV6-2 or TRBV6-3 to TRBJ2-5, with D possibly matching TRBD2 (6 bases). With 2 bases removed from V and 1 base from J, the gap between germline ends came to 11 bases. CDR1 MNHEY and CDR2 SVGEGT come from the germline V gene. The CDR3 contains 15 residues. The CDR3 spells CASSYPRGAQETQYF. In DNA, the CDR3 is TGTGCCAGCAGTTACCCGCGGGGAGCCCAAGAGACCCAGTACTTC.

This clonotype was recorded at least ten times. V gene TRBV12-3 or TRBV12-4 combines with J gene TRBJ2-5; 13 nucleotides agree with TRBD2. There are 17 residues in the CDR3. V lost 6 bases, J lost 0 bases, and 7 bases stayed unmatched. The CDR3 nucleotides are TGTGCCAGCAGCCCCGGGACTAGCGGGGCAAACCAAGAGACCCAGTACTTC. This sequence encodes CASSPGTSGANQETQYF.

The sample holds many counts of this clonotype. The CDR3 sequence: CASSPSRGVDEQFF. DNA for the CDR3: TGTGCCAGCAGCCCGTCCCGGGGGGTTGATGAGCAGTTCTTC. The chain recombines TRBV7-2 with TRBJ2-1, with 7 bases identical to TRBD2. The CDR3 length is 14 residues. Trimming cost V 5 bases and J 8 bases; bases outside gene matches: 9. The germline CDR1 and CDR2 sequences are SGHTA and FQGNSA.

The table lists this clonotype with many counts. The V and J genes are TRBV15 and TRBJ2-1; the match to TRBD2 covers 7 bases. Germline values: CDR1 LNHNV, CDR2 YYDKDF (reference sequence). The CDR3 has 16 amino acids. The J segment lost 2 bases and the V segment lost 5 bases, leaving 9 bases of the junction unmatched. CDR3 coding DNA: TGTGCCACCAGCCCCCTAGCGGTCCCCGCCTACAATGAGCAGTTCTTC. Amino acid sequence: CATSPLAVPAYNEQFF.

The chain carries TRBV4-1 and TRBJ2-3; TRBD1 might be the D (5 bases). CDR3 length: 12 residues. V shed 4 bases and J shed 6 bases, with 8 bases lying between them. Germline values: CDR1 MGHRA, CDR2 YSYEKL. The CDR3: CASSPKGDTQYF. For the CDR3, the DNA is TGCGCCAGCAGCCCAAAGGGGGATACGCAGTATTTT.

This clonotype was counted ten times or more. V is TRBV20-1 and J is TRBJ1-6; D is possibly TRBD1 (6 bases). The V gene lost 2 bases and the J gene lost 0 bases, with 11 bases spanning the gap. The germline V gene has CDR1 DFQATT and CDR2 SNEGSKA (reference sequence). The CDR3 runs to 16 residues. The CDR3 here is CSARTTGRSYNSPLHF. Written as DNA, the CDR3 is TGCAGTGCTAGAACAACAGGGCGCTCCTATAATTCACCCCTCCACTTT.

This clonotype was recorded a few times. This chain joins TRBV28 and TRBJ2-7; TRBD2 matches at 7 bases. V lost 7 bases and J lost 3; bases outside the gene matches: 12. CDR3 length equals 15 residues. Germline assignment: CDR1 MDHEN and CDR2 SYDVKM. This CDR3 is CASTTAGESDYEQYF. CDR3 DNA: TGTGCCAGCACCACGGCGGGGGAAAGCGACTACGAGCAGTACTTC.

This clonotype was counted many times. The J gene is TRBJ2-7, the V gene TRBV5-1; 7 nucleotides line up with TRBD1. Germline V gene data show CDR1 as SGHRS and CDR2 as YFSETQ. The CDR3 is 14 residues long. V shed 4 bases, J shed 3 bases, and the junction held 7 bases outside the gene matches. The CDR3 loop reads CASSEWTGGYEQYF. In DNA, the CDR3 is TGCGCCAGCAGCGAGTGGACAGGAGGCTACGAGCAGTACTTC.